This T cell receptor beta chain is from a study of shared clonotypes between healthy human individuals. Sequencing used immunoSEQ multiplex PCR; TCRdb keeps in-frame clones, though not all of them. The sample lists hundreds of thousands of clones; about three quarters were seen once. Whole-study findings and limits: Across subsets, estimated richness was generally greater for naive than for memory populations. In contrast to clonotypes shared by all four donors, non-shared clonotypes had lower generation probabilities.

Notes on this clone: Its target is not known.

This CDR3 contains 13 residues. Germline lookup yields CDR1 KGHSH and CDR2 LQKENI. Trimming shortened V by 0 bases and J by 7 bases, and 8 bases separated the two germline ends. The TCR comes from a woman aged 25 to 45 in good health. The sequencing sample was made of memory CD4+ T cells sorted from blood. Subset indicated: CD45RA-negative fraction. The rearrangement uses TRBV18 and TRBJ2-3; D ambiguous. CDR3 sequence: CASSPPQGYTQYF. The CDR3 DNA reads TGTGCCAGCTCACCACCGCAAGGCTATACGCAGTATTTT.